This T cell receptor beta chain was captured in a study of CD8 T cells in ankylosing spondylitis. Findings and caveats of the study: Disease-associated clones were CD8+ and fairly uncommon in peripheral blood.

Via MiXCR, TCRdb re-called the 5' RACE reads, giving one row per CDR3 protein. The sample has 200,000 to 250,000 distinct CDR3 sequences; 8% to 11% are singletons. This clonotype was counted a few times. Its antigen is not identified. Looked up from germline, CDR1 is GTSNPN and CDR2 is SVGIG (reference sequence). This CDR3 spans 15 amino acids. The V gene lost 8 bases and the J gene lost 8 bases, with 27 bases spanning the gap. Sample: blood, either unsorted or a sorted T cell fraction (not recorded which). J is TRBJ1-2 and V is TRBV30; TRBD1 is a possible D gene (6 bases). The receptor comes from a male donor with ankylosing spondylitis or in good health (not recorded which). The CDR3 region is CASSGGSPGVGGYTF. The CDR3 DNA is TGTGCCAGCAGTGGTGGGTCTCCAGGGGTAGGCGGCTACACCTTC.